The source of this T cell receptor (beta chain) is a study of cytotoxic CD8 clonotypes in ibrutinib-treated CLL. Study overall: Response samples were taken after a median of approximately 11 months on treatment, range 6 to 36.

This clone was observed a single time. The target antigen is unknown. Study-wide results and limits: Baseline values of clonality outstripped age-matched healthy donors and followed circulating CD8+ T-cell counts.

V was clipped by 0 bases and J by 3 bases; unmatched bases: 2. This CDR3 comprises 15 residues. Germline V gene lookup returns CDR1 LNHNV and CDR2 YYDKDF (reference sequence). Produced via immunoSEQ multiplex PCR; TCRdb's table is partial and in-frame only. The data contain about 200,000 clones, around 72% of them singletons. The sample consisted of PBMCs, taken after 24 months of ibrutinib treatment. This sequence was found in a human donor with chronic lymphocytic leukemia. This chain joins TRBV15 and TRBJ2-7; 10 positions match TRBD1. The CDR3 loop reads CATSRDGQGVYEQYF. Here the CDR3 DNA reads TGTGCCACCAGCAGAGATGGACAGGGGGTCTACGAGCAGTACTTC. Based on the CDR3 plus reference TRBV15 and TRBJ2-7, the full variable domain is DAMVIQNPRYQVTQFGKPVTLSCSQTLNHNVMYWYQQKSSQAPKLLFHYYDKDFNNEADTPDNFQSRRPNTSFCFLDIRSPGLGDTAMYLCATSRDGQGVYEQYFGPGTRLTVT.